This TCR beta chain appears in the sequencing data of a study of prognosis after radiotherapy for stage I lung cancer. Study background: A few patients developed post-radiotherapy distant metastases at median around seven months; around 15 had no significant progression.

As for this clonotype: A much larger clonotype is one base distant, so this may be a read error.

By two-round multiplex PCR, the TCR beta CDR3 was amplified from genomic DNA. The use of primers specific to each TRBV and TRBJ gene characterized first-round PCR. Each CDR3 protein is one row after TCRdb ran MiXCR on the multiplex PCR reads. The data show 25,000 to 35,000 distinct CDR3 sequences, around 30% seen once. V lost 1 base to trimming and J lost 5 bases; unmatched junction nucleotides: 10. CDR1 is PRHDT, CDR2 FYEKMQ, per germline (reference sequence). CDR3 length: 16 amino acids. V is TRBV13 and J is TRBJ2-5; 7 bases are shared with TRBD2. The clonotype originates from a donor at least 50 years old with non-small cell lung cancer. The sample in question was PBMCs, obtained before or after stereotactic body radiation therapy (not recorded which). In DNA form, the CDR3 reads TGTGCCAGCAGCTTAGTGGCGGGAGATGGTGTCGAGACCCAGTACTTC. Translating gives CASSLVAGDGVETQYF.